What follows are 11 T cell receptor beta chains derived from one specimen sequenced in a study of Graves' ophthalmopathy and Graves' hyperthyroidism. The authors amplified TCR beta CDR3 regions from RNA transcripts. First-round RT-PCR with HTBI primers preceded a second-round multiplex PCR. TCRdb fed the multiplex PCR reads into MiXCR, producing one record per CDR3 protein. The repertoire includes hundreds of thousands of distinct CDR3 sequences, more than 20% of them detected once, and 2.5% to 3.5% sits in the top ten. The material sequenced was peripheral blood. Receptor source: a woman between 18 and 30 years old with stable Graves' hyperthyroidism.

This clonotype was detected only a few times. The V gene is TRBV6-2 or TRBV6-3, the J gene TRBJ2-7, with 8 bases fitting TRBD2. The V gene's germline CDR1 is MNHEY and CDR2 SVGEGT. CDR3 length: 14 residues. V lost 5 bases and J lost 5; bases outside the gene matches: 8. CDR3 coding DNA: TGTGCCAGCAGTACAGCCGGGACTAGTAACGAGCAGTACTTC. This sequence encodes CASSTAGTSNEQYF.

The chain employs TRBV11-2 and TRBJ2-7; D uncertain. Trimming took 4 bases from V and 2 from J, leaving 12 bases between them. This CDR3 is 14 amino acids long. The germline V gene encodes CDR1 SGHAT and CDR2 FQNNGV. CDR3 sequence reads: CASSSPRRPYEQYF. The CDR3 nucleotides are TGTGCCAGCAGCTCGCCCCGGCGGCCCTACGAGCAGTACTTC.

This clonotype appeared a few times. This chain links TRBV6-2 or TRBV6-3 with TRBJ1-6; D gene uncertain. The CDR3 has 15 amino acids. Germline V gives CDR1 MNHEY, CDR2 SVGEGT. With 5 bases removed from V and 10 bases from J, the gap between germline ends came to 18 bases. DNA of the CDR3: TGTGCCAGCAGTCGGACCTCCCCTTTACGATCACCCCTCCACTTT. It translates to CASSRTSPLRSPLHF.

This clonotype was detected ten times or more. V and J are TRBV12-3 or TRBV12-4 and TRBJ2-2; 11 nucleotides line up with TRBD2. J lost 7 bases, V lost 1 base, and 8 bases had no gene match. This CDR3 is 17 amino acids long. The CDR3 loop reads CASSLEATSGMVGELFF. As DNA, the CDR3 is TGTGCCAGCAGTTTAGAGGCGACTAGCGGGATGGTCGGGGAGCTGTTTTTT.

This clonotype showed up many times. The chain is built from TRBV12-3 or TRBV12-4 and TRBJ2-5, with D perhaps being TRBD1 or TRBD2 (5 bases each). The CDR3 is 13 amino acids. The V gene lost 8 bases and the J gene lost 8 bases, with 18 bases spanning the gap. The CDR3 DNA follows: TGTGCCAGCGGCAGGGTGGACGGAGGCACCCAGTACTTC. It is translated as CASGRVDGGTQYF.

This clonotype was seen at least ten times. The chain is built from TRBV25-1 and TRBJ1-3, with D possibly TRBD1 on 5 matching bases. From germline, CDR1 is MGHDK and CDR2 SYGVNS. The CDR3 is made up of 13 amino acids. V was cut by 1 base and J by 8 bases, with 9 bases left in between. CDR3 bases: TGTGCCAGCAGTGAATCTTGGGGGTACACCATATATTTT. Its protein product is CASSESWGYTIYF.

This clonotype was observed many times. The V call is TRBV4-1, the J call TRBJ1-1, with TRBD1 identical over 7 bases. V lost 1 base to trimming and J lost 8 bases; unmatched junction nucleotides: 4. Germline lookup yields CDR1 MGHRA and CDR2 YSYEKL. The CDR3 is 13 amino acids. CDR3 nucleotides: TGCGCCAGCAGCCAAGGGAAGGGGGCCGAAGCTTTCTTT. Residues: CASSQGKGAEAFF.

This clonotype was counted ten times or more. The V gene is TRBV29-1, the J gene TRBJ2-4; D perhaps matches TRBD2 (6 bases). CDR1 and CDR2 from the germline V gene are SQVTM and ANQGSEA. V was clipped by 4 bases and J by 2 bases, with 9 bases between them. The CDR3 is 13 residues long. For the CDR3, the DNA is TGCAGCGTTGTTCGGGGGTCCAAAAACATTCAGTACTTC. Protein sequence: CSVVRGSKNIQYF.

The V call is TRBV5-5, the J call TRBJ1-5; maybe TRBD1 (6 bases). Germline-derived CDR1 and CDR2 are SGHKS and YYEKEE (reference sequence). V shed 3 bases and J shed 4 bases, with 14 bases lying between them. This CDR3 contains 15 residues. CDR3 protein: CASSSGTGANQPQHF. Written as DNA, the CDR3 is TGTGCCAGCAGCTCCGGGACGGGGGCTAATCAGCCCCAGCATTTT.

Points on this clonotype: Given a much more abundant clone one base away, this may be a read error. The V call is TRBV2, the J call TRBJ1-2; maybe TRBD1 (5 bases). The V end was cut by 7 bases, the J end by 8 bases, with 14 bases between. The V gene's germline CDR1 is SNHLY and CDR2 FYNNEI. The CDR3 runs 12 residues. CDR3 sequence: CASMLRGGGYTF. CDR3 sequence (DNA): TGTGCCAGCATGTTGAGGGGCGGCGGCTACACCTTC.

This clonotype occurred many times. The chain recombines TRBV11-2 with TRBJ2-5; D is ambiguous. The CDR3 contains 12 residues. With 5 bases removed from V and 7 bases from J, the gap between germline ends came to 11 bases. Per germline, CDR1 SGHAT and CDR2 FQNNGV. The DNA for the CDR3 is TGTGCCAGCAGCATCCACCTCGGGACCCAGTACTTC. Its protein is CASSIHLGTQYF.